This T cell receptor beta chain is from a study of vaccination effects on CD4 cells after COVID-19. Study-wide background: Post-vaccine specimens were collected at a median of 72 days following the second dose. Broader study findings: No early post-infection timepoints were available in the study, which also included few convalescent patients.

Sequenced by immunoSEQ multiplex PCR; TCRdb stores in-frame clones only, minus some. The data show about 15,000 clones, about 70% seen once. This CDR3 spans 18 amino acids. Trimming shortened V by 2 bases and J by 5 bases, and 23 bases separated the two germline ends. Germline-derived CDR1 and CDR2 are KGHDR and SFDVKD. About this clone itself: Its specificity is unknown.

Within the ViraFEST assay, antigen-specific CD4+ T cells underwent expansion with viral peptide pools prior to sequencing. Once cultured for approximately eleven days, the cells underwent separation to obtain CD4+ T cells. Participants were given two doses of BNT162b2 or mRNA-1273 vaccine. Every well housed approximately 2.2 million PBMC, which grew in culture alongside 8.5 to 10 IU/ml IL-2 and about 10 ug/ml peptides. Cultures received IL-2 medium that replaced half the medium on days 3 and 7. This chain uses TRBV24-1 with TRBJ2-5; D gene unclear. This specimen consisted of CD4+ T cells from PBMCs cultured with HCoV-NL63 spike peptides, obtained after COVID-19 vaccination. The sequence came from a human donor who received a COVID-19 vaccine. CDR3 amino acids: CATSDSTTGRRSVETQYF. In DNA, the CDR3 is TGTGCCACCAGTGATTCCACCACCGGGCGGCGGTCTGTGGAGACCCAGTACTTC.